Here is one TCR beta chain with its context. The data were obtained in a study of radiotherapy plus CTLA-4 blockade in lung cancer. J lost 8 bases, V lost 4 bases, and 7 bases had no gene match. The CDR3 extends over 14 amino acids. Per germline, CDR1 SGHRS and CDR2 YFSETQ. TCRdb's table, derived via immunoSEQ multiplex PCR, lists solely in-frame clones and lacks some. The table shows about 91,000 clones, with 72% occurring only once. This clonotype originated in a human donor with non-small cell lung cancer that progressed on radiotherapy plus ipilimumab. The chain is built from TRBV5-1 and TRBJ2-1, with TRBD1 identical over 9 bases. Sequencing was performed on peripheral blood, taken from a patient treated with radiotherapy plus ipilimumab. CDR3 in DNA: TGCGCCAGCAGCCCCGGACAGGGGTGGGATGAGCAGTTCTTC. The encoded protein is CASSPGQGWDEQFF.